This TCR beta chain was documented in a study of blood T cell repertoires in COVID-19. This table comes from immunoSEQ multiplex PCR, and its TCRdb copy is limited to in-frame clones, with some not included. The sample yields about 80,000 clones, roughly three quarters seen once. With V trimmed by 7 bases and J by 3 bases, 9 bases remained unmatched. Germline CDR1 is ENHRY and CDR2 is SYGVKD. The CDR3 extends over 15 amino acids. The J gene is TRBJ2-3, the V gene TRBV10-3; TRBD1 agrees at 8 bases. The receptor's source is a man between 65 and 79 years old with active or convalescent COVID-19. The sequenced sample was peripheral blood. CDR3 DNA: TGTGCCATCAAGTCATCCGACAGGGGTACAGATACGCAGTATTTT. It is translated as CAIKSSDRGTDTQYF.